These 3 T cell receptor beta chains share one sample of origin, sequenced in a study of cytomegalovirus exposure and HLA in healthy donors. 13 Jbeta primers and 60 Vbeta primers were used for the PCR. Repertoires were generated with immunoSEQ multiplex PCR, while TCRdb's copy carries only in-frame clones and drops some. The profile shows 180,000 or so clones, about 79% of them singletons. Source material: PBMCs. The receptors stem from a man aged 50-60 years in good health and CMV-seropositive.

The chain couples TRBV6-1 to TRBJ1-5; maybe TRBD1 (6 bases). The length of the CDR3 is 13 residues. With 7 bases removed from V and 3 bases from J, the gap between germline ends came to 10 bases. CDR1 MNHNS and CDR2 SASEGT come from the germline V gene. CDR3 protein: CASNGQPNQPQHF. CDR3 nucleotides: TGTGCCAGCAACGGACAGCCCAATCAGCCCCAGCATTTT.

The CDR3 region has the DNA TGTGCCAGCAGCTTGTCGACAGGGGGCAAGGGCGAGCAGTACTTC. It translates to CASSLSTGGKGEQYF. The chain joins TRBV5-5 to TRBJ2-7; TRBD1 aligns across 10 bases. V lost 1 base, J lost 6 bases, and 7 bases stayed unmatched. Per germline, CDR1 SGHKS and CDR2 YYEKEE (reference sequence). CDR3 size: 15 residues.

V is TRBV5-4 and J is TRBJ1-6, with TRBD1 as a possible D gene (5 bases). Germline V CDR1 and CDR2: SGHNT, YYREEE (reference sequence). Deletions cut 5 bases from V and 4 bases from J, with 10 bases between. The CDR3 runs 14 residues. DNA for the CDR3: TGTGCCAGCAGTGCCGACAGTTATAATTCACCCCTCCACTTT. It encodes CASSADSYNSPLHF.